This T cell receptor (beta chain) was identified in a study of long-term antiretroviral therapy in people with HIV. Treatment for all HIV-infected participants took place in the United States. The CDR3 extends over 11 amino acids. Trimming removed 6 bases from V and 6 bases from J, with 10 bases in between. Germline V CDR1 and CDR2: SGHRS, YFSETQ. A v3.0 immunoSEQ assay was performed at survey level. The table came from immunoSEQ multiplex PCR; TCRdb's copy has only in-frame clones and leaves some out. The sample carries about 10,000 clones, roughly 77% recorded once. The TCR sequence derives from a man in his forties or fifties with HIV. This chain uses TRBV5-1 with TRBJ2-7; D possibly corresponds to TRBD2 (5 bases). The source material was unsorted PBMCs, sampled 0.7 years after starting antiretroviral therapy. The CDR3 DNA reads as TGCGCCAGCAATTCGGGGATCGAGCAGTACTTC. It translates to CASNSGIEQYF.